This T cell receptor beta chain was profiled in a study of OX40 agonist ivuxolimab in advanced cancers. Overall study: Patients in dose escalation had liver, melanoma, kidney or head and neck cancers. Two patients with cutaneous melanoma and one with hepatocellular carcinoma, three in total, showed partial responses.

Clones were read by immunoSEQ multiplex PCR, and TCRdb kept only the in-frame ones, dropping some. The table records some 73,000 clones, 80% to 90% of them present only once. Germline values: CDR1 SGDLS, CDR2 YYNGEE. The junction had 3 bases not matched to a gene; V was cut back by 3 bases and J by 5 bases. The CDR3 spans 13 residues. A single count supports this clone. Its antigen remains unidentified. General study results and limits: Relative to CD4+, CD8+ T cells held more expanded clones on average.

The clonotype was recovered from an adult with an advanced solid tumor such as melanoma, head and neck, liver or kidney cancer. Source: CD4+ or CD8+ T cells sorted from blood, taken in a trial of the OX40 agonist ivuxolimab. The chain joins TRBV9 to TRBJ2-3; the match to TRBD2 covers 7 bases. The CDR3 DNA sequence: TGTGCCAGCAGCGGGGGAGGGCTAGATACGCAGTATTTT. Its translation: CASSGGGLDTQYF.